Sequencing of this T cell receptor (beta chain) was carried out in a study of human thymus T cells. Resections that were taken during corrective heart surgery supplied the thymus tissue. TCRdb's copy holds only in-frame clones and misses some; the assay was immunoSEQ multiplex PCR. This sample yields 120,000 or so clones, of which around 94% are seen a single time; 0.024% belongs to the top ten. The ends were cut back, 5 bases at V and 3 bases at J, with 4 bases in the middle. Germline loops: CDR1 LGHNA, CDR2 YNFKEQ. The CDR3 consists of 11 residues. The J gene is TRBJ1-2, the V gene TRBV4-2; D remains ambiguous. The TCR sequence derives from a boy less than two years old with a congenital heart defect but otherwise immunologically healthy. The sample consisted of thymus tissue. CDR3 in DNA: TGTGCCAGCAGCACAGACTATGGCTACACCTTC. This translates into CASSTDYGYTF.